Presented here are 11 T cell receptor beta chains from one specimen sequenced in a study of blood T cell repertoires in COVID-19. The assay was immunoSEQ multiplex PCR, and TCRdb's table has in-frame clones only and misses some. In the table there are about 290,000 clones, nearly 90% of which are singletons. What was sequenced was peripheral blood. Receptors were obtained from a woman in her thirties with COVID-19, enrolled during active disease.

This chain joins TRBV5-4 and TRBJ1-3, with D hard to call. Germline V gene sequence: CDR1 SGHNT, CDR2 YYREEE (reference sequence). With 3 bases removed from V and 0 bases from J, the gap between germline ends came to 7 bases. There are 14 residues in the CDR3. CDR3 DNA: TGTGCCAGCAGCTACGCAGGCTCTGGAAACACCATATATTTT. This sequence encodes CASSYAGSGNTIYF.

Points on this clone: Additional DNA sequences in this sample encode the identical CDR3. The rearrangement joins TRBV4-1 to TRBJ1-1; D is uncertain. Germline V gene sequence: CDR1 MGHRA, CDR2 YSYEKL. Trimming took off 0 bases at V and 6 bases at J, with 5 bases between the two ends. CDR3 length: 12 residues. The CDR3 loop is CASSQDSPEAFF. For the CDR3, the DNA is TGCGCCAGCAGCCAAGACTCCCCTGAAGCTTTCTTT.

Only one count was recorded for this clone. V gene TRBV7-9 combines with J gene TRBJ2-3; D gene ambiguous. The CDR3 length is 12 residues. Germline V CDR1 and CDR2: SEHNR, FQNEAQ (reference sequence). The V gene lost 0 bases and the J gene lost 5 bases, with 3 bases spanning the gap. The CDR3 DNA is TGTGCCAGCAGCTTAGCCCTAGATACGCAGTATTTT. Translated: CASSLALDTQYF.

This chain joins TRBV2 and TRBJ2-7; 12 positions agree with TRBD1. Per germline, CDR1 SNHLY and CDR2 FYNNEI. J was trimmed by 0 bases and V by 2 bases; bases with no gene match: 2. This CDR3 contains 16 residues. The CDR3 bases are TGTGCCAGCAGTGAATCGGGACAGGGGGCCTCCTACGAGCAGTACTTC. The encoded protein is CASSESGQGASYEQYF.

The V call is TRBV19, the J call TRBJ1-4; 8 nucleotides line up with TRBD1. The CDR3 loop spans 16 amino acids. With 4 bases clipped from V and 3 bases from J, the junction kept 7 bases outside the gene matches. Looked up from germline, CDR1 is LNHDA and CDR2 is SQIVND (reference sequence). CDR3 loop: CASSNLRQGPNEKLFF. The DNA for the CDR3 is TGTGCCAGTAGTAACCTTCGACAGGGGCCTAATGAAAAACTGTTTTTT.

The chain has TRBV25-1 and TRBJ1-1; D is perhaps TRBD1 (6 bases). The germline CDR1 and CDR2 sequences are MGHDK and SYGVNS. V was clipped by 4 bases and J by 1 base, with 10 bases between them. The CDR3 runs to 14 residues. The CDR3 sequence is CASSVTTGNTEAFF. The CDR3 region has the DNA TGTGCCAGCAGTGTGACGACAGGGAACACTGAAGCTTTCTTT. Variable domain in full (rest from reference TRBV25-1 and TRBJ1-1): EADIYQTPRYLVIGTGKKITLECSQTMGHDKMYWYQQDPGMELHLIHYSYGVNSTEKGDLSSESTVSRIRTEHFPLTLESARPSHTSQYLCASSVTTGNTEAFFGQGTRLTVV.

This sequence joins TRBV6-5 and TRBJ1-2; D gene ambiguous. The V gene's germline CDR1 is MNHEY and CDR2 SVGAGI. The CDR3 is 13 residues long. V shed 6 bases and J shed 8 bases, with 16 bases lying between them. CDR3 DNA: TGTGCCAGCAGGCCGGCGGGAGTAGGAGGCTACACCTTC. Protein sequence: CASRPAGVGGYTF.

In regard to this clone: The same CDR3 also results from other DNA sequences found in this sample. V gene TRBV18 combines with J gene TRBJ2-5, with 7 bases lining up with TRBD2. The V gene end was trimmed by 1 base and the J gene end by 4 bases; junction bases not matched to a gene: 0. The CDR3 is 13 amino acids. The germline V gene encodes CDR1 KGHSH and CDR2 LQKENI. The CDR3 loop reads CASSPRGGETQYF. In DNA form, the CDR3 reads TGTGCCAGCTCACCACGGGGGGGAGAGACCCAGTACTTC. Complete variable domain (other parts from reference TRBV18 and TRBJ2-5): NAGVMQNPRHLVRRRGQEARLRCSPMKGHSHVYWYRQLPEEGLKFMVYLQKENIIDESGMPKERFSAEFPKEGPSILRIQQVVRGDSAAYFCASSPRGGETQYFGPGTRLLVL.

The chain recombines TRBV6-5 with TRBJ2-5; the D is unclear. Trimming left V 9 bases short and J 4 bases short, with 15 bases between. Germline V gene data show CDR1 as MNHEY and CDR2 as SVGAGI. The length of the CDR3 is 13 residues. The CDR3 DNA reads TGTGCCAGTGGCCAGGATGGGCGAGAGACCCAGTACTTC. Amino acid sequence: CASGQDGRETQYF.

The chain carries TRBV6-5 and TRBJ2-5, with 7 nucleotides matching TRBD1. The CDR3 has 15 residues. Germline CDR1 and CDR2: MNHEY and SVGAGI. The V gene end was trimmed by 5 bases and the J gene end by 2 bases; junction bases not matched to a gene: 8. The CDR3: CASSNYPTGQETQYF. The CDR3 DNA reads as TGTGCCAGCAGTAACTACCCGACAGGGCAAGAGACCCAGTACTTC.

The chain combines TRBV20-1 with TRBJ2-5, with D hard to call. Germline V gene data show CDR1 as DFQATT and CDR2 as SNEGSKA (reference sequence). This CDR3 has 11 residues. V shed 3 bases and J shed 5 bases, with 7 bases lying between them. The CDR3 nucleotides read TGCAGTGCTAGGCTGGGCGAGACCCAGTACTTC. Protein sequence: CSARLGETQYF.